Below, one T cell receptor (beta chain) is given with its context. Its cognate antigen is unknown. This record comes from a study of cytomegalovirus exposure and HLA in healthy donors. Looking at the study overall: The same platform as the 666 first-cohort repertoires was used for the 120 validation repertoires, a later analysis reported.

Germline CDR1 reads SNHLY; CDR2 reads FYNNEI. Trimming removed 7 bases from V and 2 bases from J; junction bases left unmatched: 5. This CDR3 comprises 13 residues. TCRdb's table, derived via immunoSEQ multiplex PCR, lists solely in-frame clones and lacks some. The sample lists some 130,000 clones, about 88% occurring once. The study's findings and limits: Cytomegalovirus-associated TCR beta chains were listed, numbering over 150. Cytomegalovirus status, reportedly, was diagnosed with high specificity and sensitivity by the classifier.

The chain has TRBV2 and TRBJ2-7; 7 bases match TRBD2. The TCR was taken from a woman aged 18-35 years in good health and CMV-seronegative. Sequences were obtained from PBMCs. The CDR3 region has the DNA TGTGCCAGCACTACGGGGAGGGCCTACGAGCAGTACTTC. As protein: CASTTGRAYEQYF.